This T cell receptor beta chain was sequenced in a study of blood T cell repertoires in COVID-19. Study-level background: Donors in the United States, Italy and Spain gave samples during acute or convalescent COVID-19.

The repertoire was sequenced with immunoSEQ multiplex PCR; TCRdb's copy has only in-frame clones and lacks some. The data show approximately 200,000 clones, approximately 81% seen once. Seattle patients were enrolled during active infection and followed longitudinally. V was trimmed by 2 bases and J by 0 bases, leaving 9 bases between them. Looked up from germline, CDR1 is SGHKS and CDR2 is YYEKEE (reference sequence). CDR3 length equals 15 residues. V usage is TRBV5-5 and J usage is TRBJ1-3, with a tentative D call TRBD1 (6 bases). Sequencing input: peripheral blood. This TCR came from a person aged 70 to 79 with COVID-19, enrolled during active disease. For the CDR3, the DNA is TGTGCCAGCAGCTTATGGGACACCTCTGGAAACACCATATATTTT. Amino acids: CASSLWDTSGNTIYF. The full variable domain, rest sourced from reference TRBV5-5 and TRBJ1-3, is DAGVTQSPTHLIKTRGQQVTLRCSPISGHKSVSWYQQVLGQGPQFIFQYYEKEERGRGNFPDRFSARQFPNYSSELNVNALLLGDSALYLCASSLWDTSGNTIYFGEGSWLTVV.